One T cell receptor (beta chain) is described in this entry. The sample originates from a study of blood T cell repertoires in COVID-19. Germline CDR1 reads LGHDT; CDR2 reads YNNKEL (reference sequence). With 1 base removed from V and 3 bases from J, the gap between germline ends came to 7 bases. The CDR3 totals 13 residues. The method was immunoSEQ multiplex PCR; TCRdb's version includes in-frame clones alone and lacks a portion of them. The sample lists approximately 46,000 clones, around 80% occurring once. The source of this sequence is a human donor in a cohort sampled during active COVID-19. The J gene is TRBJ2-7, the V gene TRBV3-1 (or the pseudogene TRBV3-2), with a tentative D call TRBD1 (5 bases). The sample taken for sequencing was peripheral blood. CDR3 loop: CASSQGDSYEQYF. The CDR3 DNA reads TGTGCCAGCAGCCAAGGAGACAGCTACGAGCAGTACTTC.